This T cell receptor beta chain was sequenced for a study of CD8 T cells in Susac syndrome. With V trimmed by 6 bases and J by 4 bases, 8 bases remained unmatched. CDR1 is SNHLY and CDR2 is FYNNEI in the germline V gene. The CDR3 consists of 15 residues. Random hexamers were used to reverse transcribe an amount of about 0.5 to 1 ug RNA. TCRdb independently ran MiXCR on the immunoSEQ multiplex PCR reads; one entry per CDR3 protein. Here the sample spans 90,000 or so distinct CDR3 sequences, over 85% being singletons. Negative isolation was applied to CD8+ and CD4+ T cells, and FACS enrichment was applied to TEMRA cells.

The V call is TRBV2, the J call TRBJ2-2; 7 bases map to TRBD1. Sequencing used CD8+ T cells from PBMCs. This sequence originates from a human donor in good health. The CDR3 nucleotides read TGTGCCAGCAGATGGGAGACAGGGCCCACCGGGGAGCTGTTTTTT. It encodes CASRWETGPTGELFF. Variable domain in full (rest from reference TRBV2 and TRBJ2-2): EPEVTQTPSHQVTQMGQEVILRCVPISNHLYFYWYRQILGQKVEFLVSFYNNEISEKSEIFDDQFSVERPDGSNFTLKIRSTKLEDSAMYFCASRWETGPTGELFFGEGSRLTVL.